This TCR beta chain came from a study of blood T cell repertoires in COVID-19. Study information: Whether acute or convalescent, the COVID-19 samples came from the United States, Italy and Spain.

Generated by immunoSEQ multiplex PCR, the TCRdb table keeps only in-frame clones and is missing some. Altogether approximately 81,000 clones are present, more than 75% being singletons, with the ten largest covering 6.5% to 8%. Sample: peripheral blood. This clonotype was sampled from a human donor in a cohort sampled during active COVID-19.

The CDR3 DNA reads TGTGCCACCAGCAGAGAAAGGGGCTCTGGAAACACCATATATTTT. Its translation: CATSRERGSGNTIYF. The genes are TRBV15 and TRBJ1-3; a possible D gene is TRBD1 (5 bases). Per germline, CDR1 LNHNV and CDR2 YYDKDF (reference sequence). The CDR3 extends over 15 amino acids. Trimming stripped 0 bases from V and 0 bases from J, with 6 bases between.